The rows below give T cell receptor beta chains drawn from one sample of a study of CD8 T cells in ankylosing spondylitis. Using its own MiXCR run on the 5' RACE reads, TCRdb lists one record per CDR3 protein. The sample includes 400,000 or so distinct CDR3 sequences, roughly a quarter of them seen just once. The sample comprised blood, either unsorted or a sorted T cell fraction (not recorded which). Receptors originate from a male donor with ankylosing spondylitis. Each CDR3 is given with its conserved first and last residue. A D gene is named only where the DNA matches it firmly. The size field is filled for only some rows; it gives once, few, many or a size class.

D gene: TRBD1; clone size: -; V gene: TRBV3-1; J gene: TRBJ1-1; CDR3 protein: CASSQGDRNTEAFF; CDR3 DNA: TGTGCCAGCAGCCAAGGGGACAGGAACACTGAAGCTTTCTTT
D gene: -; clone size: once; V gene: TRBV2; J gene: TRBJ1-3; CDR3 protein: CASVVQAGNTIYF; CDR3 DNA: TGTGCCAGCGTCGTGCAGGCTGGAAACACCATATATTTT
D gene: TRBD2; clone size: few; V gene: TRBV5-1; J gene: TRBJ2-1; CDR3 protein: CASSLEGLAGGREQFF; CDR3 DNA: TGCGCCAGCAGCTTGGAGGGGCTAGCGGGAGGGCGTGAGCAGTTCTTC
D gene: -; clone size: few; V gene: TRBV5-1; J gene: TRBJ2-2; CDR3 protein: CASSGQHTGELFF; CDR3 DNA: TGCGCCAGCAGTGGCCAACACACCGGGGAGCTGTTTTTT
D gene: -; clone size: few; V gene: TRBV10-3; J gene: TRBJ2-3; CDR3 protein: CATRPVGTDTQYF; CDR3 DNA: TGTGCCACCAGACCTGTGGGCACAGATACGCAGTATTTT
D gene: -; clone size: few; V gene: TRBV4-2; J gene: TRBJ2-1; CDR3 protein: CASSQSQRVDNEQFF; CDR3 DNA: TGTGCCAGCAGCCAGTCCCAGAGGGTTGACAATGAGCAGTTCTTC
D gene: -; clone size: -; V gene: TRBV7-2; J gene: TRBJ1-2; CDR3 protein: CASSLSGAPDGYTF; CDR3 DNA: TGTGCCAGCAGCCTCTCAGGAGCCCCTGATGGCTACACCTTC
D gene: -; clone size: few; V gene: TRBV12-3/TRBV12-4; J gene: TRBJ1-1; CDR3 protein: CASSLSRVNTEAFF; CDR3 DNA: TGTGCCAGCAGTTTATCCAGGGTGAACACTGAAGCTTTCTTT
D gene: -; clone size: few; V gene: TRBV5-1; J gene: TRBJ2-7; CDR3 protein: CASRFRTDSYEQYF; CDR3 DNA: TGCGCCAGCAGGTTTCGGACAGACTCCTACGAGCAGTACTTC
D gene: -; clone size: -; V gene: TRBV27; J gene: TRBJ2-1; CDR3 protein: CASSLRVGGSYNEQFF; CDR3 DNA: TGTGCCAGCAGTTTACGGGTGGGAGGATCCTACAATGAGCAGTTCTTC
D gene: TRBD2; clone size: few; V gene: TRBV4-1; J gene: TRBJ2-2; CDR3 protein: CASSQGGGRFAGELFF; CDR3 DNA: TGCGCCAGCAGCCAAGGCGGGGGGCGGTTTGCCGGGGAGCTGTTTTTT
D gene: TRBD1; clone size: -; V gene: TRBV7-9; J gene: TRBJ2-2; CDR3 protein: CASRGDSITGELFF; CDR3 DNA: TGTGCCAGCAGGGGGGACAGCATCACCGGGGAGCTGTTTTTT
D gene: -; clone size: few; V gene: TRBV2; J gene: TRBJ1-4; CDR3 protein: CASSPRGTREKLFF; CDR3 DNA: TGTGCCAGCAGCCCTCGGGGGACCCGAGAAAAACTGTTTTTT
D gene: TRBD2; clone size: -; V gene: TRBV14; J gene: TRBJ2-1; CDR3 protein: CASSQDIRLAGGHLYNEQFF; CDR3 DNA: TGTGCCAGCAGCCAAGATATAAGACTAGCGGGAGGGCATCTGTACAATGAGCAGTTCTTC
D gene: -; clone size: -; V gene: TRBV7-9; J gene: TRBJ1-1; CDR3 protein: CASRLAGTNTEAFF; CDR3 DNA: TGTGCCAGCAGACTCGCGGGAACGAACACTGAAGCTTTCTTT
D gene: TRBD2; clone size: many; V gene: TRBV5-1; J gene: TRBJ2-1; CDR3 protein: CASSLGSGSSYNEQFF; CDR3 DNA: TGCGCCAGCAGCTTGGGAAGCGGGAGCTCCTACAATGAGCAGTTCTTC
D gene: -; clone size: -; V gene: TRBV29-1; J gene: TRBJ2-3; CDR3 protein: CSVDGRDTDTQYF; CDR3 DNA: TGCAGCGTTGACGGGCGGGACACAGATACGCAGTATTTT
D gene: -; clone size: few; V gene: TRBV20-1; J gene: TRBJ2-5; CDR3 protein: CSAHFGEARWSQETQYF; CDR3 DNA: TGCAGTGCGCATTTCGGAGAGGCGCGATGGAGTCAAGAGACCCAGTACTTC
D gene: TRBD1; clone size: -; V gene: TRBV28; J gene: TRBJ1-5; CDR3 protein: CASSPSQGGNQPQHF; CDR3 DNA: TGTGCCAGCAGCCCCAGTCAGGGGGGCAATCAGCCCCAGCATTTT
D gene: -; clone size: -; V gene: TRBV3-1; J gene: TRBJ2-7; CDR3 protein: CASSQAGFEQYF; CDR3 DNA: TGTGCCAGCAGCCAAGCGGGGTTTGAGCAGTACTTC
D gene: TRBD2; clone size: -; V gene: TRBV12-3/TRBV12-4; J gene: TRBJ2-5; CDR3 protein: CASSLGSGRALKETQYF; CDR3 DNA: TGTGCCAGCAGTTTGGGTAGCGGGAGGGCCCTCAAAGAGACCCAGTACTTC
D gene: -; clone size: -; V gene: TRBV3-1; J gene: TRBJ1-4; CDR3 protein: CASSQDGSTARKLFF; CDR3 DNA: TGTGCCAGCAGCCAAGATGGCTCTACCGCGCGGAAACTGTTTTTT
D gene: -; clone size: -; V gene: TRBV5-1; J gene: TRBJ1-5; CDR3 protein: CASSLWAADSNQPQHF; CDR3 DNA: TGCGCCAGCAGCTTGTGGGCGGCGGATAGCAATCAGCCCCAGCATTTT
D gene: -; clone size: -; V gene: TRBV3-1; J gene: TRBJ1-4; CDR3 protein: CASSQVSGATNEKLFF; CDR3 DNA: TGTGCCAGCAGCCAAGTTTCGGGGGCAACTAATGAAAAACTGTTTTTT
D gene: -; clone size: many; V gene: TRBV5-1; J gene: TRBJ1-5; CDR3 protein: CASSLDGNSNQPQHF; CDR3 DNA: TGCGCCAGCAGCTTGGACGGCAACAGCAATCAGCCCCAGCATTTT
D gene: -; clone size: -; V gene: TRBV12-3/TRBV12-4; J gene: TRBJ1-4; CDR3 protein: CASTPPRGEKLFF; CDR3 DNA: TGTGCCAGCACCCCTCCTCGGGGCGAAAAACTGTTTTTT
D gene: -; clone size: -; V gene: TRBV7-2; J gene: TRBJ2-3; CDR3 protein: CASSLRGGQGTDTQYF; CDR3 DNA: TGTGCCAGCAGCTTAAGGGGGGGACAAGGCACAGATACGCAGTATTTT